This TCR beta chain was identified during a study of read filtering for tumor transcriptome and immune sequencing (dated by TCRdb to the early 2020s). About the study as a whole: The cohort had fewer than 20 male and approximately 15 female patients with a mean age of roughly 66 years, ranging from roughly 45 to 90. Per sample, about 3.5 to 11 million TCR-region mapped reads were obtained with IR-seq, compared with only about 85 to 1,400 with RNA-seq. Using the same bone marrow samples, the study compared TCR repertoires obtained by targeted immune repertoire sequencing with those obtained by bulk whole-transcriptome sequencing. By revised international staging, eight or nine patients were R-ISS I, under 20 were R-ISS II and about 7 were R-ISS III. One main goal was a read-filtering strategy for immune repertoire data, in particular deciding whether clonotypes backed by only one read should be removed. Whole-transcriptome libraries were prepared with the TruSeq RNA Access Library Prep Kit after DNase treatment.

TCR libraries were constructed from approximately 360 ng RNA using the Immunoverse kit, and molecular barcoded adaptors covering alpha/delta and beta/gamma chains were employed. TCR library preparation used the same RNA that was used for transcriptome sequencing. TCR libraries were sequenced on an Illumina HiSeq 4000 with 2 x 150 cycles. Under the source paper's analysis protocol: With MiXCR, TCR reads were aligned to human V, D, J and C references and assembled into CDR3 clonotypes, with quality filtering and error correction included. Clonotype counts and gene usage diversity were analyzed with the tcR package in R. For inspection of raw mapping reads, RNA-seq reads were mapped by STAR aligner version 2.5.3a onto GRCh37 of the human genome. To test how sequencing depth affected the clonotypes detected, IR-seq fastq files were randomly downsampled with Seqtk 1.3. TCRdb cleaned the public reads at Q25 with fastp, built clones with MiXCR and kept in-frame beta chains. Every distinct CDR3 protein forms one entry, paired with its most common genes and DNA. The V and J calls follow TCRdb's processing rather than the paper's. Within this sample are some 80,000 distinct CDR3 sequences, with 9% to 15% of them counted one time only. Approximately 15% of the sample comes from the top ten.

The investigation overall reported the following: The correlation between IR-seq and RNA-seq shared clonotype proportions was increased by removal of single-read clonotypes. In IR-seq, single-read clonotypes were about four fifths of clonotypes but around 3.2% of total reads; in RNA-seq they were roughly 77% of clonotypes and 35% to 45% of reads. The sorted CD138-negative fraction was a mixed bone marrow immune population, not purified T cells. Compared with RNA-seq, IR-seq captured clonotypes at much higher depth and more reliably, and a smaller IR-seq throughput was enough to identify most shared clonotypes.

After removal of 1 base from V and 6 bases from J, the junction retains 8 bases not matched to a gene. CDR1 is given as DFQATT and CDR2 as SNEGSKA, both from the germline V gene (reference sequence). Inclusive of the bounding cysteine and phenylalanine, the CDR3 is 15 residues long. The only DNA kept is the CDR3, 45 bases in frame from the first base. Each patient had bone marrow sampled at the time of active disease. Isolation of bone marrow mononuclear cells was performed by Ficoll-Hypaque density gradient centrifugation. CD138-negative cells were obtained by negative selection after labeling with CD138 magnetic microbeads on a MACS separator, removing myeloma plasma cells. Flow cytometry on an Attune NxT with CD138 antibodies was used to check the purity of the isolated cells. Total RNA was extracted using TRIzol reagent and was quantified on a NanoDrop spectrophotometer. Paired RNA-seq and IR-seq were performed on the CD138-negative bone marrow sample of each patient.

This clonotype has a count of ten or more. The specificity of this receptor is unknown. Within one base of it there is no much larger clone, and no base qualities were kept. The chain joins TRBV20-1 to TRBJ1-5; TRBD1 aligns with 8 central bases. The receptor's source is a donor at least 40 years old with multiple myeloma. The sample taken for sequencing was a population of CD138-negative cells sorted from bone marrow. The cell subset or site label, read with the paper, signifies: bone marrow mononuclear cells depleted of CD138+ plasma/myeloma cells by negative magnetic selection. The CDR3 sequence is CSARVSQGASQPQHF. In nucleotides, the sequence is TGCAGTGCTAGAGTCAGCCAGGGGGCGAGTCAGCCCCAGCATTTT.